This entry describes one TCR beta chain. Its antigen is unknown. Base-call qualities are not available, and no considerably larger clone is one nucleotide away. Enrolling through a virtual design, the prospective study's participants ranged in age from roughly 18 to 90 years and lived across roughly 24 United States geographic areas. In the prospective study, cohorts were assigned on the basis of participant-reported clinical history obtained from a screening survey and a study questionnaire. ImmuneRACE Cohort 3 recovered participants were defined by two consecutive negative NP/OP PCR tests, healthcare professional clearance, or symptom resolution. In the prospective study, whole blood, serum and a nasopharyngeal or oropharyngeal swab were collected from each participant by mobile phlebotomists. Additional blood draws and questionnaires over an approximately 2-month period could optionally be provided by prospective study participants. Blood samples from the prospective study were shipped frozen or at room temperature prior to DNA extraction.

This entry belongs to a study of blood T cell repertoires in COVID-19 (TCRdb year 2020). With respect to the entire study: Samples from collaborators originated in the United States, Italy and Spain and spanned both the acute and convalescent phases of COVID-19. The prospective study material was composed of cDNA or gDNA derived from T cells, B-cell-depleted T cells, or PBMCs. Deeply sampled blood TCRbeta repertoires from subjects exposed to, actively infected with, or recovered from COVID-19 were included in the dataset. The repertoires were released in a freely available public database intended as a resource for research on the immune response to SARS-CoV-2. Samples came from the ongoing ImmuneRACE study (first 160 participants) plus 1,254 subjects from 6 global collaborators. Nearly every sample came with metadata listing a de-identified subject ID, COVID-19 status, age in years and sex. Where available, HLA class I and class II types were taken from metadata supplied by the sample provider and were not determined by assay-based typing.

Measured from the cysteine to the phenylalanine, the CDR3 is 15 residues long. Just the 45-base CDR3 DNA is kept, in frame starting at base 1. CDR1 and CDR2 (SGDLS, YYNGEE) derive from the germline V gene. After removal of 3 bases from V and 0 bases from J, the junction retains 3 bases not matched to a gene. General conclusions and limits of the study: Clinical and demographic metadata were provided uncurated, with the amount varying by source and participant.

TCRbeta CDR3 regions were amplified from genomic DNA using the immunoSEQ Assay, a bias-controlled multiplex PCR. As for how the authors treated the data: Nucleated cell counts per sample were estimated from amplification of reference gene primers within the assay. Sequence reads were collapsed and filtered to measure the absolute abundance of every unique TCRbeta CDR3 rearrangement. For each sample, productive Simpson clonality was calculated as the square root of Simpson's diversity index over productive rearrangements. In its TCRdb copy, this immuneACCESS table keeps in-frame sequences only and misses some clones. Where compared with another copy, unresolved V genes explain less than half of these, and the others have no known cause. The D gene and trimming were derived from the DNA, and the V and J assignments and clone size from that table. The sample table shows 450,000 to 500,000 clones, and roughly 87% are seen once. Roughly 0.72% of the sample rests with the top ten.

This receptor was taken from a woman between 18 and 29 years old who had recovered from COVID-19. Here the chain combines TRBV9 and TRBJ2-1; TRBD1 aligns with 7 central bases. The specimen sequenced was PBMCs or T cells enriched from blood (not recorded which). CDR3 loop: CASSADRSSYNEQFF. The DNA is as follows: TGTGCCAGCAGCGCGGACAGGAGCTCCTACAATGAGCAGTTCTTC.